The 15 T cell receptor beta chains reported below all come from one sample, sequenced in a study of regulatory T cells in long-lasting Graves disease. The time point was: newly diagnosed GD, antithyroid drugs for less than 3 months. PBMC-derived RNA was used for the TCR library. Building the TCR beta libraries relied on iRepertoire HTBI primers, and CDR3 regions underwent Arm-PCR. TCRdb passed the multiplex PCR reads through MiXCR, listing each CDR3 protein once. The table has about 540,000 distinct CDR3 sequences, roughly 14% seen once. These data were also filed under a second study, of T cells in Graves' hyperthyroidism and ophthalmopathy.

This specimen consisted of peripheral blood mononuclear cells (PBMCs), obtained at new diagnosis, from a patient treated with antithyroid drugs. The receptors come from a man aged 25-45 years with Graves disease.

This clonotype has at least ten counts. The chain recombines TRBV5-1 with TRBJ2-5; D ambiguous. Germline CDR1 and CDR2: SGHRS and YFSETQ. CDR3 length: 15 amino acids. Between the trimmed V and J ends, which lost 4 bases and 1 base, there was a span of 14 bases. CDR3 amino acids: CASSTKFNLQETQYF. In nucleotides, the CDR3 is TGCGCCAGCAGCACCAAGTTTAACCTCCAAGAGACCCAGTACTTC. The full variable domain, rest sourced from reference TRBV5-1 and TRBJ2-5, is KAGVTQTPRYLIKTRGQQVTLSCSPISGHRSVSWYQQTPGQGLQFLFEYFSETQRNKGNFPGRFSGRQFSNSRSEMNVSTLELGDSALYLCASSTKFNLQETQYFGPGTRLLVL.

In its sample, this clonotype was seen many times. The chain is built from TRBV7-9 and TRBJ1-5, with 8 bases that match TRBD1. The CDR3 has 14 residues. V was clipped by 5 bases and J by 6 bases; unmatched bases: 6. Germline CDR1 reads SEHNR; CDR2 reads FQNEAQ (reference sequence). CDR3 in amino acids: CASSPTGDGQPQHF. CDR3 DNA: TGTGCCAGCAGCCCGACAGGGGATGGTCAGCCCCAGCATTTT. Full variable domain (rest looked up from reference TRBV7-9 and TRBJ1-5): DTGVSQNPRHKITKRGQNVTFRCDPISEHNRLYWYRQTLGQGPEFLTYFQNEAQLEKSRLLSDRFSAERPKGSFSTLEIQRTEQGDSAMYLCASSPTGDGQPQHFGDGTRLSIL.

This clonotype was seen many times. The rearrangement joins TRBV10-3 to TRBJ2-3; maybe TRBD2 (7 bases). V lost 2 bases, J lost 4 bases, and 16 bases lay in between. The length of the CDR3 is 16 residues. From germline, CDR1 is ENHRY and CDR2 SYGVKD. This CDR3 reads CAISETGGTGPDTQYF. The CDR3 DNA reads as TGTGCCATCAGTGAGACGGGAGGAACAGGGCCAGATACGCAGTATTTT.

Note on this clonotype: One junction end does not reproduce the germline sequence, and a read error may be involved. The V and J genes are TRBV11-3 and TRBJ1-1; D is unclear. Germline CDR1 and CDR2: SGHNT and YENEEA. The CDR3 has 14 residues. The CDR3, as DNA: TGTGCCAGCAGCTCCGGGATTTTTAACACTGAAGCTCTCTTT. It yields the protein CASSSGIFNTEALF.

This clonotype was seen repeatedly, ten times or more. This chain joins TRBV29-1 and TRBJ2-7; 13 nucleotides match TRBD2. This CDR3 is 12 amino acids long. Per germline, CDR1 SQVTM and CDR2 ANQGSEA. J gave up 6 bases and V 6 bases, and 2 bases lay outside the gene matches. The CDR3 DNA reads as TGCAGCGTGACTAGCGGGAGGACCGAGCAGTACTTC. Translating it yields CSVTSGRTEQYF.

As for this clonotype: A read error may be the cause here, since a much bigger clone is one base away. The chain employs TRBV7-9 and TRBJ2-5, with 7 nucleotides matching TRBD2. This CDR3 contains 16 residues. Germline CDR1 is SEHNR and CDR2 is FQNEAQ (reference sequence). The CDR3 here is CASSVGVGEGQETRYF. CDR3 bases: TGTGCCAGCAGCGTTGGGGTCGGGGAGGGGCAAGAGACCCGGTACTTC. The whole variable domain, filled in from reference TRBV7-9 and TRBJ2-5, reads DTGVSQNPRHKITKRGQNVTFRCDPISEHNRLYWYRQTLGQGPEFLTYFQNEAQLEKSRLLSDRFSAERPKGSFSTLEIQRTEQGDSAMYLCASSVGVGEGQETRYFGPGTRLLVL.

This clonotype has ten or more counts. The V gene is TRBV2, the J gene TRBJ2-7, with 8 bases identical to TRBD1. The CDR3 is made up of 15 amino acids. V was clipped by 6 bases and J by 1 base; unmatched bases: 8. Looked up from germline, CDR1 is SNHLY and CDR2 is FYNNEI. CDR3 sequence: CASRYDRGSSYEQYF. CDR3 DNA: TGTGCCAGCAGATACGACAGGGGTTCATCCTACGAGCAGTACTTC.

This clonotype has at least ten counts. The rearrangement links TRBV2 to TRBJ1-5; 10 bases match TRBD1. The CDR3 has 14 residues. V gave up 8 bases and J gave up 4 bases; unmatched junction bases: 5. Germline V gene data show CDR1 as SNHLY and CDR2 as FYNNEI. For the CDR3, the DNA is TGTGCCAGCGGGACAGGGGTTAGGAATCAGCCCCAGCATTTT. Protein: CASGTGVRNQPQHF.

In its sample, this clonotype was seen many times. The chain combines TRBV5-6 with TRBJ1-1; tentative D call: TRBD1 (5 bases). The CDR3 covers 14 residues. The V gene's germline CDR1 is SGHDT and CDR2 YYEEEE. The V end lost 4 bases, the J end lost 2 bases, and 12 bases lay between the germline ends. CDR3 loop: CASSGTEDNTEAFF. DNA of the CDR3: TGTGCCAGCAGCGGGACCGAAGATAACACTGAAGCTTTCTTT.

This clonotype appeared a few times. The chain joins TRBV7-2 to TRBJ2-5; weak D call: TRBD2 (5 bases). The CDR3 length is 13 residues. The germline V gene encodes CDR1 SGHTA and CDR2 FQGNSA. V gave up 5 bases and J gave up 5 bases, with 12 bases separating them. The CDR3 spells CASSIWTRETQYF. The CDR3 DNA follows: TGTGCCAGCAGCATCTGGACTCGGGAGACCCAGTACTTC.

The chain joins TRBV9 to TRBJ2-7; 12 bases are a match to TRBD1. Germline CDR1 is SGDLS and CDR2 is YYNGEE. The CDR3 is 18 residues long. Unmatched junction bases numbered 16, after V lost 3 bases and J lost 6 bases. The DNA of the CDR3 is TGTGCCAGCAGCGAACCGGGACAGGGGGCAAGGTCTATCTCCGAGCAGTACTTC. Its translation: CASSEPGQGARSISEQYF.

This clonotype was counted many times. The chain joins TRBV7-9 to TRBJ2-2; no definite D call. This CDR3 spans 14 amino acids. The V gene's germline CDR1 is SEHNR and CDR2 FQNEAQ (reference sequence). Trimming took 3 bases from V and 1 from J, leaving 6 bases between them. CDR3 nucleotide sequence: TGTGCCAGCAGCTTGCAGCGGAACACCGGGGAGCTGTTTTTT. This gives the protein CASSLQRNTGELFF.

The chain combines TRBV30 with TRBJ1-1, with 9 bases lining up with TRBD1. The junction had 17 bases not matched to a gene; V was cut back by 3 bases and J by 3 bases. Germline-derived CDR1 and CDR2 are GTSNPN and SVGIG (reference sequence). CDR3 length: 18 amino acids. In nucleotides, the CDR3 is TGTGCCTGGAGGAGAGGAACAGGGGGCGAAGTAGTGGACACTGAAGCTTTCTTT. Translated: CAWRRGTGGEVVDTEAFF.

In this sample, this clonotype turned up many times. The chain combines TRBV19 with TRBJ2-1, with TRBD1 matching 7 bases. The CDR3 runs to 14 residues. Germline assignment: CDR1 LNHDA and CDR2 SQIVND (reference sequence). V was clipped by 6 bases and J by 6 bases; unmatched bases: 8. The CDR3 nucleotides are TGTGCCAGTAGCCAGACAGGGAGAGGCAATGAGCAGTTCTTC. Its protein is CASSQTGRGNEQFF.

This clonotype was observed many times. The chain uses TRBV10-3 and TRBJ2-2; the match to TRBD2 covers 10 bases. Germline CDR1 reads ENHRY; CDR2 reads SYGVKD. Losses at the gene ends were 8 bases for V and 8 bases for J; bases not matched to a gene: 14. The CDR3 length is 16 residues. The CDR3 coding sequence is TGTGCCATCTCCCCAAGGGCTAGCGGGAGTGCTGGGGAGCTGTTTTTT. Translating gives CAISPRASGSAGELFF.